This TCR beta chain originates from a study of CD4 T cells in relation to SARS-CoV-2 and coronaviruses. Generated by immunoSEQ multiplex PCR, the TCRdb table keeps only in-frame clones and is missing some. The data hold about 55,000 clones, with roughly 85% observed a single time. The unexposed donors gave CD4+ T cells in about 2011-2018, prior to COVID-19. The germline gives CDR1 SGHTS, CDR2 YDEGEE. The V and J ends lost 4 bases and 3 bases respectively, with 14 bases between them. The CDR3 extends over 16 amino acids. This sequence was found in a human donor in good health. The sequenced sample was memory CD4+ T cells from PBMCs. The V call is TRBV5-8, the J call TRBJ2-6, with TRBD1 as a possible D gene (5 bases). CDR3 residues: CASSPGNLGGANVLTF. The CDR3, as DNA: TGTGCCAGCAGCCCAGGGAATCTGGGTGGGGCCAACGTCCTGACTTTC.